This T cell receptor beta chain appears in the sequencing data of a study of T cell responses to AZD1222 COVID-19 vaccine. General study points: After two AZD1222 doses, spike-specific TCR breadth and depth rose versus day 0.

Trimming removed 5 bases from V and 4 bases from J, with 3 bases in between. Germline CDR1 MNHEY, CDR2 SVGAGI. The length of the CDR3 is 11 residues. Remarks on this clone: Its specificity is not known.

This table comes from immunoSEQ multiplex PCR, and its TCRdb copy is limited to in-frame clones, with some not included. The repertoire holds fewer than 200,000 clones, with about 86% as singletons. The sample consisted of peripheral blood, taken 28 days after the second AZD1222 dose. This clonotype was sampled from an adult who received the AZD1222 COVID-19 vaccine. This chain links TRBV6-5 with TRBJ2-1; D is undetermined. The CDR3 sequence: CASSRYNEQFF. The CDR3 bases are TGTGCCAGCAGTAGGTACAATGAGCAGTTCTTC.